This TCR beta chain emerged from a study of identical twins. Study results and caveats: For out-of-frame alpha sequences shared by twins, low generation probability was in excess. Insertion counts were lower in abundant cord blood beta clonotypes, a trend that memory repertoires did not show. Diverse VJ usage suggested most zero-insertion clonotypes were not invariant T cells.

This CDR3 comprises 15 residues. Per germline, CDR1 SGHTA and CDR2 FQGNSA. Trimming took 3 bases from V and 3 from J; bases not matched to a gene: 2. The sample holds many counts of this clonotype. The target antigen is unknown. After template switching added a universal primer site, the resulting cDNA carried unique molecular identifiers. TCRdb reanalysed the 5' RACE reads using MiXCR and keeps one entry per CDR3 protein. The table includes around 450,000 distinct CDR3 sequences, over 12% detected once. These sequences were also reported in another study, on yellow fever vaccine responses in identical twins.

This receptor was taken from a young woman in good health. V usage is TRBV7-2 and J usage is TRBJ2-7; 13 bases align to TRBD2. Sequencing was done on a sample of CD4+ T cells sorted from blood. This chain's CDR3 is CASSFWTSGSYEQYF. The CDR3, as DNA: TGTGCCAGCAGCTTCTGGACTAGCGGGAGCTACGAGCAGTACTTC.